This T cell receptor (beta chain) was profiled in a study of shared clonotypes between healthy human individuals. In the case of this clone: A read error may explain this, as a much larger clone is one base away.

Germline values: CDR1 SEHNR, CDR2 FQNEAQ (reference sequence). CDR3 length: 11 residues. V shed 1 base and J shed 4 bases, with 2 bases lying between them. The repertoire was sequenced with immunoSEQ multiplex PCR; TCRdb's copy has only in-frame clones and lacks some. The sample has about half a million clones, almost 80% seen once. This chain links TRBV7-9 with TRBJ2-7; D not certain. Sequencing input: PBMCs. The receptor was isolated from a woman aged 40 to 55 in good health. Some clones in this sample may be carry-over from other donors' samples. The CDR3 DNA reads as TGTGCCAGCAGCTTAGAATACGAGCAGTACTTC. Its translation: CASSLEYEQYF.